The rows below give T cell receptor beta chains drawn from one sample of a study of T cell responses to AZD1222 COVID-19 vaccine. Assay used: immunoSEQ multiplex PCR; TCRdb lists only in-frame clones, some missing. The data hold 95,000 to 150,000 clones, with roughly 87% observed a single time. The sample was peripheral blood, taken on day 0 of AZD1222 vaccination. These receptors came from an adult in good health. The CDR3 runs from the conserved cysteine through the conserved F or W. The D gene is left open where the match is weak. Only part of the rows carry a size: once, few, many, or a class if the clone is expanded.

NA TRBJ2-7 TRBV5-1 TRBD2 16 TGCGCCAGCAGCTTCTCCCCGGGACTAGGATCCTACGAGCAGTACTTC CASSFSPGLGSYEQYF
NA TRBJ2-1 TRBV7-9 NA 13 TGTGCCAGCACTCCCGGTAACGACAATGAGCAGTTCTTC CASTPGNDNEQFF
NA TRBJ2-2 TRBV13 TRBD2 19 TGTGCCAGCAGCTTTACCGGGACTAGCGGTAATAAGGGACCCGGGGAGCTGTTTTTT CASSFTGTSGNKGPGELFF
NA TRBJ1-2 TRBV6-5 NA 13 TGTGCCAGCAGTCACAGTCCTAACTATGGCTACACCTTC CASSHSPNYGYTF
once TRBJ2-5 TRBV7-8 NA 13 TGTGCCAGCAGCTTACCTAGCTGGGAGACCCAGTACTTC CASSLPSWETQYF
NA TRBJ1-1 TRBV4-2 TRBD1 15 TGTGCCAGCAGCCAGGGGACAGGGGGCCTTTTTGAAGCTTTCTTT CASSQGTGGLFEAFF
NA TRBJ1-3 TRBV9 NA 13 TGTGCCAGCAGCGTAGATTCCGGAAACACCATATATTTT CASSVDSGNTIYF
NA TRBJ2-7 TRBV10-3 TRBD2 15 TGTGCCATCAGTGAGTTTCTAGCGGGAGTAGACGAGCAGTACTTC CAISEFLAGVDEQYF
NA TRBJ2-3 TRBV9 NA 16 TGTGCCAGCAGCGTAGGTCCAGGAGTAAGGACAGATACGCAGTATTTT CASSVGPGVRTDTQYF
NA TRBJ2-5 TRBV7-2 NA 16 TGTGCCAGCAGCTCCCTCTCCTTTAGGGCTTTAGAGACCCAGTACTTC CASSSLSFRALETQYF
NA TRBJ2-2 TRBV6-5 NA 13 TGTGCCAGCAGTTACGAGGGGGGCGGGGAGCTGTTTTTT CASSYEGGGELFF
NA TRBJ1-6 TRBV11-3 NA 15 TGTGCCAGCAGCTTCGGACAGACGGGTAATTCGCCCCTCCACTTT CASSFGQTGNSPLHF
NA TRBJ1-2 TRBV7-9 TRBD1 17 TGTGCCAGCAGCTCCCCCAGGATCTTCGGACAGGTGGGGGGCTACACCTTC CASSSPRIFGQVGGYTF
NA TRBJ2-7 TRBV27 NA 14 TGTGCCAGCAAAAGATTTGGCCTGTCCTACGAGCAGTACTTC CASKRFGLSYEQYF
NA TRBJ1-2 TRBV6-1 NA 14 TGTGCCAGCAGTGAAACGGGAGATAACTATGGCTACACCTTC CASSETGDNYGYTF
NA TRBJ2-7 TRBV28 NA 14 TGTGCCAGCAGTCTTATAAGCATGAGCTACGAGCAGTACTTC CASSLISMSYEQYF
once TRBJ2-2 TRBV14 NA 15 TGTGCCAGCAGCCTCCAAACAGGGAAACCCGGGGAGCTGTTTTTT CASSLQTGKPGELFF
NA TRBJ2-1 TRBV7-6 TRBD2 17 TGTGCCAGCAGGAGACAATCCGGGACTAGCGGGAGCAATGAGCAGTTCTTC CASRRQSGTSGSNEQFF
NA TRBJ1-5 TRBV28 NA 15 TGTGCCAGCAGTTTGGGGGCATTTCATAATCAGCCCCAGCATTTT CASSLGAFHNQPQHF
NA TRBJ2-5 TRBV18 NA 13 TGTGCCAGCTCACCACGGACCCAAGAGACCCAGTACTTC CASSPRTQETQYF
NA TRBJ2-3 TRBV5-1 TRBD1 15 TGCGCCAGCAGCCAAGGACAGGGGGCATCAGATACGCAGTATTTT CASSQGQGASDTQYF
NA TRBJ2-2 TRBV5-4 TRBD2 17 TGTGCCAGCAGCTTGCCCATAGCGGGGGGGCGTGCCGGGGAGCTGTTTTTT CASSLPIAGGRAGELFF
NA TRBJ2-1 TRBV27 TRBD2 17 TGTGCCAGCAGTTCCCCTAGGCTAGCGGGGGCCTACAATGAGCAGTTCTTC CASSSPRLAGAYNEQFF
NA TRBJ1-3 TRBV9 NA 17 TGTGCCAGCAGCGTACTGGCCCCAGGGAGCTCTGGAAACACCATATATTTT CASSVLAPGSSGNTIYF
NA TRBJ2-5 TRBV11-3 NA 16 TGTGCCAGCAGCTTAAACCTCGGGGGGCCGGGGGAGACCCAGTACTTC CASSLNLGGPGETQYF
NA TRBJ2-5 TRBV6-5 TRBD2 15 TGTGCCAGCAGCCTAGCGGGGGTGTCTCAAGAGACCCAGTACTTC CASSLAGVSQETQYF
once TRBJ1-4 TRBV7-9 NA 14 TGTGCCAGCAGCTTATTCCAGGGGAATGAAAAACTGTTTTTT CASSLFQGNEKLFF